This T cell receptor (beta chain) was captured by sequencing in a study of cytomegalovirus exposure and HLA in healthy donors. The CDR3 consists of 15 residues. Trimming removed 5 bases from V and 8 bases from J, with 21 bases in between. Germline lookup yields CDR1 SEHNR and CDR2 FQNEAQ (reference sequence). Comments on this clone: Its antigen is currently unknown.

Whole-study results and caveats: A missense DCLRE1C variant was associated with V- and J-gene trimming of TCR beta chains in a later analysis, and an independent cohort replicated the association. In an earlier analysis, most TCR beta V segments were productive about 87% or about 30% of the time.

PCR used 60 Vbeta primers and 13 Jbeta primers. Measured with immunoSEQ multiplex PCR; TCRdb has only the in-frame clones, and not every one. In all, the sample yields roughly 50,000 clones. The sequence came from a male donor in good health and CMV-seropositive. The chain carries TRBV7-9 and TRBJ1-2; weak D call: TRBD1 (5 bases). The sequenced material came from PBMCs. The CDR3: CASSLDTIITGGYTF. For the CDR3, the DNA is TGTGCCAGCAGCCTGGACACTATAATCACCGGCGGCTACACCTTC.